A selection of T cell receptor beta chains follows, all from one sample in a study of cytomegalovirus exposure and HLA in healthy donors. Assay used: immunoSEQ multiplex PCR; TCRdb lists only in-frame clones, some missing. The data show some 170,000 clones, with about 89% seen just once and roughly 3% held by the top ten. Sequencing was done on a sample of PBMCs. All receptors come from a young man in good health and CMV-seropositive. Both conserved end residues are part of each CDR3. Each record gives: V gene, D gene, J gene, clone size, CDR3 protein, CDR3 DNA. A D gene is named only where the DNA matches it firmly. A row's size may be missing; if present it is once, few, many or a size class.

>TRBV18|NA|TRBJ2-7|NA
CASSPPRDSYEQYF
TGTGCCAGCTCCCCCCCCAGGGATAGCTACGAGCAGTACTTC
>TRBV5-1|TRBD1|TRBJ2-5|NA
CASSSGQKKETQYF
TGCGCCAGCAGCTCGGGACAGAAAAAAGAGACCCAGTACTTC
>TRBV27|TRBD2|TRBJ2-3|NA
CASSIAGYTDTQYF
TGTGCCAGCAGTATAGCGGGGTACACAGATACGCAGTATTTT
>TRBV5-6|NA|TRBJ2-1|once
CASSYGTYNEQFF
TGTGCCAGCAGCTACGGGACCTACAATGAGCAGTTCTTC
>TRBV20-1|NA|TRBJ1-1|NA
CSASNTEAFF
TGCAGTGCAAGCAACACTGAAGCTTTCTTT
>TRBV7-8|TRBD1|TRBJ1-2|NA
CASSLGQGDYGYTF
TGTGCCAGCAGCTTGGGCCAGGGGGACTATGGCTACACCTTC
>TRBV12-5|NA|TRBJ1-2|NA
CASGLVRRGAPVHGYTF
TGTGCTAGTGGTTTGGTACGGCGGGGGGCGCCCGTTCATGGCTACACCTTC
>TRBV7-3|NA|TRBJ2-1|NA
CASSPARGASYNEQFF
TGTGCCAGCAGCCCGGCCAGGGGAGCTTCCTACAATGAGCAGTTCTTC
>TRBV5-1|NA|TRBJ1-1|few
CASTLGGNYEAFF
TGCGCCAGCACTCTTGGCGGGAATTATGAAGCTTTCTTT
>TRBV7-2|TRBD2|TRBJ2-1|NA
CASSYSGGVGEQFF
TGTGCCAGCAGCTATAGCGGGGGTGTGGGTGAGCAGTTCTTC
>TRBV6-1|TRBD1|TRBJ2-1|once
CASRGTGYNEQFF
TGTGCCAGCAGGGGGACAGGTTACAATGAGCAGTTCTTC
>TRBV7-2|NA|TRBJ2-3|NA
CASSRSGNTQYF
TGTGCCAGCAGCCGTAGCGGAAATACGCAGTATTTT
>TRBV7-9|TRBD2|TRBJ2-2|once
CASSLRLAGAGELFF
TGTGCCAGCAGCTTACGTCTAGCGGGGGCCGGGGAGCTGTTTTTT
>TRBV7-2|NA|TRBJ2-1|NA
CASSLSDYSYNEQFF
TGTGCCAGCAGCCTAAGCGATTACTCCTACAATGAGCAGTTCTTC
>TRBV29-1|NA|TRBJ1-1|NA
CSVQRGMGTEAFF
TGCAGCGTTCAACGGGGGATGGGAACTGAAGCTTTCTTT
>TRBV13|TRBD1|TRBJ1-2|NA
CASSQGQGGRYGYTF
TGTGCCAGCAGCCAGGGACAGGGGGGCCGCTATGGCTACACCTTC
>TRBV25-1|NA|TRBJ1-4|NA
CASSPATNEKLFF
TGTGCCAGCAGCCCAGCAACTAATGAAAAACTGTTTTTT
>TRBV6-1|NA|TRBJ1-5|once
CASSESYNQPQHF
TGTGCCAGCAGTGAGAGCTACAATCAGCCCCAGCATTTT
>TRBV19|NA|TRBJ1-5|NA
CASSREVSYNQPQHF
TGTGCCAGTAGTCGGGAGGTCTCATACAATCAGCCCCAGCATTTT
>TRBV28|NA|TRBJ2-1|NA
CASSLAQLAGNEQFF
TGTGCCAGCAGTTTGGCTCAACTAGCAGGCAATGAGCAGTTCTTC
>TRBV6-6|TRBD2|TRBJ2-3|NA
CAGKGLEASDTQYF
TGTGCCGGGAAGGGACTAGAAGCATCAGATACGCAGTATTTT
>TRBV9|NA|TRBJ1-4|once
CASSVADTLPATNEKLFF
TGTGCCAGCAGCGTGGCGGACACCTTGCCCGCAACTAATGAAAAACTGTTTTTT